This T cell receptor (beta chain) is drawn from a study of blood T cell repertoires in COVID-19. V trimming: 2 bases; J trimming: 13 bases; junction bases outside the gene matches: 1. This CDR3 is built from 13 residues. TCRdb's table, derived via immunoSEQ multiplex PCR, lists solely in-frame clones and lacks some. The sample holds under 85,000 clones, around 90% seen once. The chain is built from TRBV12-3 or TRBV12-4 and TRBJ1-6; 11 bases match TRBD1. This sequence originates from a man aged 50-60 years with acute or convalescent COVID-19. Sequencing input: peripheral blood. CDR3 protein: CASSLRDRGPLHF. CDR3 nucleotides: TGTGCCAGCAGTTTACGGGACAGGGGGCCCCTCCACTTT.